Below are 20 T cell receptor beta chains sequenced from a single sample in a study of patients and donors after allogeneic stem cell transplantation. TCRdb processed the RT-PCR reads anew with MiXCR; each CDR3 protein has one entry. This sample has roughly 960,000 distinct CDR3 sequences, with more than 15% found just once. Sequenced: blood, either unsorted or a sorted T cell fraction (not recorded which). The receptors were sampled from a human donor who was either an allogeneic HSCT recipient or a stem cell or donor lymphocyte infusion donor (not recorded which). It is not recorded whose cells these are; they may come from a transplant donor.

This clonotype was counted between two and nine times. The chain recombines TRBV20-1 with TRBJ2-7; 8 nucleotides align to TRBD2. This CDR3 has 13 amino acids. After removal of 6 bases from V and 2 bases from J, the junction contained 6 bases not matched to a gene. Germline CDR1 and CDR2: DFQATT and SNEGSKA (reference sequence). CDR3: CSASSGAAYEQYF. The CDR3 region has the DNA TGCAGTGCAAGTAGCGGGGCGGCCTACGAGCAGTACTTC.

V gene TRBV12-3 or TRBV12-4 combines with J gene TRBJ1-3; 8 nucleotides match TRBD1. The CDR3 totals 15 residues. The V and J ends lost 4 bases and 2 bases, in that order; junction bases with no gene match: 4. The CDR3 protein is CASSYGQGAGNTIYF. The CDR3 DNA follows: TGTGCCAGCAGTTACGGACAGGGAGCTGGAAACACCATATATTTT.

This clonotype was seen repeatedly, ten times or more. The chain employs TRBV12-3 or TRBV12-4 and TRBJ2-7; perhaps TRBD2 as D (6 bases). The CDR3 is made up of 14 amino acids. V shed 3 bases and J shed 0 bases, with 9 bases lying between them. CDR3 DNA: TGTGCCAGCAGTTTGGGGACTCTCTCCTACGAGCAGTACTTC. Its protein product is CASSLGTLSYEQYF.

This clonotype turned up a few times. This sequence joins TRBV20-1 and TRBJ1-1; D possibly corresponds to TRBD1 (5 bases). Germline CDR1 DFQATT, CDR2 SNEGSKA (reference sequence). The CDR3 extends over 14 amino acids. The ends were cut back, 1 base at V and 3 bases at J, with 12 bases in the middle. CDR3 nucleotide sequence: TGCAGTGCTAGAGTTTCGGGGGTGTACACTGAAGCTTTCTTT. Protein product: CSARVSGVYTEAFF.

The V call is TRBV25-1, the J call TRBJ2-7, with D perhaps TRBD1 (5 bases). The germline V and J ends were trimmed by 3 bases and 1 base, with 13 bases remaining between them. The CDR3 sequence is 15 residues long. Germline loops: CDR1 MGHDK, CDR2 SYGVNS. The CDR3 spells CASSDAGSRSYEQYF. The CDR3 DNA is TGTGCCAGCAGTGATGCAGGGTCCAGGTCCTACGAGCAGTACTTC.

This clonotype showed up many times. The DNA for the CDR3 is TGCAGTGCTAGAGGCCTACTGGGGGATACGCAGTATTTT. Protein sequence: CSARGLLGDTQYF. V is TRBV20-1 and J is TRBJ2-3; unclear D gene. Trimming removed 1 base at V and 6 bases at J, with 11 bases between. Germline CDR1 and CDR2: DFQATT and SNEGSKA (reference sequence). This CDR3 is 13 amino acids long.

There are a few counts of this clonotype. The V and J genes are TRBV7-3 and TRBJ2-1, with TRBD1 matching over 9 bases. Germline V lookup: CDR1 SGHTA, CDR2 FQGTGA. V was pared by 5 bases and J by 6 bases, with 8 bases of the junction left unmatched. The CDR3 contains 15 residues. This CDR3 reads CASSPRQGGGNEQFF. The CDR3 DNA reads TGTGCCAGCAGCCCTCGACAGGGGGGAGGCAATGAGCAGTTCTTC.

This clonotype occurred a few times. The chain has TRBV15 and TRBJ2-1, with D possibly being TRBD2 (5 bases). The length of the CDR3 is 16 residues. Germline CDR1 reads LNHNV; CDR2 reads YYDKDF (reference sequence). The germline V and J ends were trimmed by 0 bases and 1 base, with 10 bases remaining between them. The CDR3 region is CATSRDRGYSYNEQFF. As DNA, the CDR3 is TGTGCCACCAGCAGAGACCGCGGGTATTCCTACAATGAGCAGTTCTTC.

V usage is TRBV27 and J usage is TRBJ2-5; D remains ambiguous. The germline V gene encodes CDR1 MNHEY and CDR2 SMNVEV (reference sequence). This CDR3 comprises 14 residues. Trimming cost V 3 bases and J 5 bases, with 13 bases left between them. The CDR3 here is CASSLSQSRETQYF. The DNA for the CDR3 is TGTGCCAGCAGTTTGTCTCAGTCACGGGAGACCCAGTACTTC.

This chain joins TRBV21-1 and TRBJ2-7; the table gives TRBD1 as D, unverified against the DNA. TRBV21-1 is a pseudogene locus. This CDR3 has 14 amino acids. CDR3 nucleotide sequence: TGTGCCAGCAGCAAGAGGACAGGCCACTACGAGCAGTACTTC. Translating it yields CASSKRTGHYEQYF.

The V gene is TRBV30, the J gene TRBJ2-3, with 12 nucleotides matching TRBD2. Germline V gene data show CDR1 as GTSNPN and CDR2 as SVGIG (reference sequence). The CDR3 is 17 amino acids. V shed 1 base and J 3 bases; nucleotides not matched to a gene: 8. Here the CDR3 DNA reads TGTGCCTGGAGTGACGGACTAGCGGGGATCGTAACAGATACGCAGTATTTT. Encoded protein: CAWSDGLAGIVTDTQYF.

The rearrangement uses TRBV9 and TRBJ2-2; D possibly corresponds to TRBD2 (6 bases). The CDR3 covers 14 residues. Per germline, CDR1 SGDLS and CDR2 YYNGEE. Trimming shortened V by 2 bases and J by 6 bases, and 11 bases separated the two germline ends. The CDR3 bases are TGTGCCAGCAGCGTGGCAACTAGCCCCGGGGAGCTGTTTTTT. Encoded protein: CASSVATSPGELFF.

V is TRBV6-5 and J is TRBJ2-4; 7 bases are shared with TRBD1. Germline loops: CDR1 MNHEY, CDR2 SVGAGI. The V and J ends lost 0 bases and 8 bases, in that order; junction bases with no gene match: 7. The CDR3 contains 15 residues. The CDR3 DNA reads as TGTGCCAGCAGTTACTCACCCGAGGGGGCGGACATTCAGTACTTC. Translating it yields CASSYSPEGADIQYF.

This clonotype came up many times. The rearrangement uses TRBV20-1 and TRBJ1-4; D gene uncertain. Per the germline V gene, CDR1 is DFQATT and CDR2 is SNEGSKA (reference sequence). The CDR3 consists of 10 residues. Trimming stripped 0 bases from V and 7 bases from J, with 0 bases between. The CDR3 region is CSARDEKLFF. The CDR3 DNA reads as TGCAGTGCTAGAGATGAAAAACTGTTTTTT.

The chain combines TRBV10-3 with TRBJ1-6; D perhaps matches TRBD1 (6 bases). Trimming shortened V by 5 bases and J by 9 bases, and 14 bases separated the two germline ends. The germline gives CDR1 ENHRY, CDR2 SYGVKD. The CDR3 totals 14 residues. The chain's CDR3 is CAISNRDSGSPLHF. The CDR3 DNA reads TGTGCCATCAGTAACAGGGATTCGGGTTCACCCCTCCACTTT.

The rearrangement joins TRBV20-1 to TRBJ2-1, with 8 bases fitting TRBD1. The J segment lost 10 bases and the V segment lost 1 base, leaving 3 bases of the junction unmatched. Germline V gene sequence: CDR1 DFQATT, CDR2 SNEGSKA (reference sequence). This CDR3 spans 12 amino acids. The CDR3 sequence is CSARGDRLEQFF. CDR3 nucleotide sequence: TGCAGTGCTAGAGGGGACAGGCTAGAGCAGTTCTTC.

In this sample, this clonotype turned up a few times. The genes are TRBV18 and TRBJ1-6; no clear D. Trimming stripped 0 bases from V and 10 bases from J, with 4 bases between. Germline V gene sequence: CDR1 KGHSH, CDR2 LQKENI. This CDR3 has 12 residues. CDR3 sequence reads: CASSPPSSPLHF. CDR3 in DNA: TGTGCCAGCTCACCACCATCCTCACCCCTCCACTTT.

V usage is TRBV15 and J usage is TRBJ2-1, with TRBD2 identical over 11 bases. The CDR3 is 15 amino acids. Germline V gives CDR1 LNHNV, CDR2 YYDKDF (reference sequence). The trim removed 1 base at V and 7 bases at J, leaving 3 bases unmatched. This chain's CDR3 is CATSRGLAGLNEQFF. CDR3 nucleotide sequence: TGTGCCACCAGCAGAGGACTAGCGGGGTTAAATGAGCAGTTCTTC.

In its sample, this clonotype was seen many times. The gene calls are TRBV10-3 and TRBJ2-7, with 7 bases lining up with TRBD1. This CDR3 contains 12 residues. J lost 3 bases, V lost 6 bases, and 2 bases had no gene match. CDR1 and CDR2 from the germline V gene are ENHRY and SYGVKD. This CDR3 reads CAIRGTVYEQYF. DNA for the CDR3: TGTGCCATCAGAGGGACAGTCTACGAGCAGTACTTC.

The chain is built from TRBV28 and TRBJ2-3; D gene ambiguous. Between the trimmed V and J ends, which lost 4 bases and 0 bases, there was a span of 11 bases. Per the germline V gene, CDR1 is MDHEN and CDR2 is SYDVKM. The CDR3 sequence is 15 residues long. The CDR3 bases are TGTGCCAGCAGTTCACCTGGGATTAGCACAGATACGCAGTATTTT. Translation: CASSSPGISTDTQYF.